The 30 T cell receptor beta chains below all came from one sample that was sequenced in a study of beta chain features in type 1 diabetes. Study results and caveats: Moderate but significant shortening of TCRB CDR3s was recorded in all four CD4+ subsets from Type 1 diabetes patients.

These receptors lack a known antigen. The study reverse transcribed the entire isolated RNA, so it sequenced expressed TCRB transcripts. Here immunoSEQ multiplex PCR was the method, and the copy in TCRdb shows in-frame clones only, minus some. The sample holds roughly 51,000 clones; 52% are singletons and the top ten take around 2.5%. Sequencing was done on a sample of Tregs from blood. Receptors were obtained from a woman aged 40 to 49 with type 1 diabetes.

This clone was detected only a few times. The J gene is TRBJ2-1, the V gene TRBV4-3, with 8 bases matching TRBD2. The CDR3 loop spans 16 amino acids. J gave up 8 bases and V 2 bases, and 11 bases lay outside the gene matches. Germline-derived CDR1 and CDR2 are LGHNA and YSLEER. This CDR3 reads CASSQFTGGLRDEQFF. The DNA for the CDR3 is TGCGCCAGCAGCCAATTCACGGGGGGGCTCAGGGATGAGCAGTTCTTC.

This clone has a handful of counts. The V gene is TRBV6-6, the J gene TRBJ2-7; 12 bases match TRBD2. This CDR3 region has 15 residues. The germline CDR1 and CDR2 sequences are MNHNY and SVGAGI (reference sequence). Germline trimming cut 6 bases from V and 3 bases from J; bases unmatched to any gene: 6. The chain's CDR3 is CASRQGLAGIYEQYF. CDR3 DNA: TGTGCCAGCAGGCAAGGACTAGCGGGGATCTACGAGCAGTACTTC.

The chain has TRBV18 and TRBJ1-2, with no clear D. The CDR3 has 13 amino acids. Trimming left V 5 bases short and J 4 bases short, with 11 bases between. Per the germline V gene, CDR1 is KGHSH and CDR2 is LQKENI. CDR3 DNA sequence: TGTGCCAGCTCATCCGACAAGATCTATGGCTACACCTTC. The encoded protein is CASSSDKIYGYTF.

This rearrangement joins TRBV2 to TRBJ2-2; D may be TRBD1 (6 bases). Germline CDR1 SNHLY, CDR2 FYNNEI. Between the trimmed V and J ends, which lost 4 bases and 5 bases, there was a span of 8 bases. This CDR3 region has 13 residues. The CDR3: CASSVTGTGELFF. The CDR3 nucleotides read TGTGCCAGCAGTGTTACAGGGACCGGGGAGCTGTTTTTT.

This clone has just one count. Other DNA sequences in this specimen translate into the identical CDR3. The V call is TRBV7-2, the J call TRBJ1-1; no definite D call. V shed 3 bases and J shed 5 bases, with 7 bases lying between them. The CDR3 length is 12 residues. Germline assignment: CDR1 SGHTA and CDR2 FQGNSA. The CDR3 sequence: CASSLRGTEAFF. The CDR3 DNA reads TGTGCCAGCAGCTTGAGAGGGACTGAAGCTTTCTTT.

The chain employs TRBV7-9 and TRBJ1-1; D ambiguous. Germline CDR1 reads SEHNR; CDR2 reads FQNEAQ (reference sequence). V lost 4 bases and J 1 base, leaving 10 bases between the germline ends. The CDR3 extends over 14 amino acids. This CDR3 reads CASSSRGGNTEAFF. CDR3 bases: TGTGCCAGCAGCTCGCGGGGAGGGAACACTGAAGCTTTCTTT. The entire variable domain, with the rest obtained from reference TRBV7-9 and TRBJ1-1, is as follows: DTGVSQNPRHKITKRGQNVTFRCDPISEHNRLYWYRQTLGQGPEFLTYFQNEAQLEKSRLLSDRFSAERPKGSFSTLEIQRTEQGDSAMYLCASSSRGGNTEAFFGQGTRLTVV.

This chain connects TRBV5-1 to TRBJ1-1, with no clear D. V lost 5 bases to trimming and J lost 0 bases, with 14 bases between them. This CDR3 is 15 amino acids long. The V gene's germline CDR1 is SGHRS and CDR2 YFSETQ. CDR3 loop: CASSGGYSMNTEAFF. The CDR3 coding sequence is TGCGCCAGCAGTGGAGGGTATTCAATGAACACTGAAGCTTTCTTT.

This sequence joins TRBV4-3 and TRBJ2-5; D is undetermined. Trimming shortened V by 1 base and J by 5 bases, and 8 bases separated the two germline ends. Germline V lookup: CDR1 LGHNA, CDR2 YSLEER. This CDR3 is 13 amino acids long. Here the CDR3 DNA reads TGCGCCAGCAGCCAAGCAGGTTCGGAGACCCAGTACTTC. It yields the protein CASSQAGSETQYF.

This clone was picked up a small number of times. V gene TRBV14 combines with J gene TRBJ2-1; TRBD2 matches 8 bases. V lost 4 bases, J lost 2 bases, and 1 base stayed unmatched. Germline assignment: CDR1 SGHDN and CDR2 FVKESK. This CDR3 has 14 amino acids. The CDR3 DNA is TGTGCCAGCAGCCGGCGGGAGGCCTACAATGAGCAGTTCTTC. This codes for CASSRREAYNEQFF.

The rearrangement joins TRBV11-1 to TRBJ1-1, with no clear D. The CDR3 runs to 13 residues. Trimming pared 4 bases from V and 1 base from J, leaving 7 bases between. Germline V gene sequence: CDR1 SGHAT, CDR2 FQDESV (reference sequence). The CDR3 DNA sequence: TGTGCCAGCAGCTACCTACCGAACACTGAAGCTTTCTTT. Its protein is CASSYLPNTEAFF.

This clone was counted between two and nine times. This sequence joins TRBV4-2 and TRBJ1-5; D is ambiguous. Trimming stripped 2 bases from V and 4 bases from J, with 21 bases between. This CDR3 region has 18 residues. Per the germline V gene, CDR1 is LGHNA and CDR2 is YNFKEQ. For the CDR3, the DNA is TGTGCCAGCAGCCAAAACCTTCTATTGGACGGGAATAATCAGCCCCAGCATTTT. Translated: CASSQNLLLDGNNQPQHF.

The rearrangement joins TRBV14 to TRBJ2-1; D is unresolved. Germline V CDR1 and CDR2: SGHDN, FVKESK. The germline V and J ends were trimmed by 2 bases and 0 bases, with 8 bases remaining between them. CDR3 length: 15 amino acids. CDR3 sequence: CASSQRVNSYNEQFF. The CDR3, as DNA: TGTGCCAGCAGCCAAAGAGTCAACTCCTACAATGAGCAGTTCTTC.

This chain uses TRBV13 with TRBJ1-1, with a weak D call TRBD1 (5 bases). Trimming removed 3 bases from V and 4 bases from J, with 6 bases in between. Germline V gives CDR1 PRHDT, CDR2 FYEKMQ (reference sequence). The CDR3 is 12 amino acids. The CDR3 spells CASSFGGTEAFF. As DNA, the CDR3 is TGTGCCAGCAGCTTCGGGGGCACTGAAGCTTTCTTT.

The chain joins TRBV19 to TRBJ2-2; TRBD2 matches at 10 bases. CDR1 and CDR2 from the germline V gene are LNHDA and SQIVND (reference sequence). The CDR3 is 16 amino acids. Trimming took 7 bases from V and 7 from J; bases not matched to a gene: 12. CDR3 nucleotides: TGTGCCAGTACCCCCCTGCTAGCGGGAGTCATCGGGGAGCTGTTTTTT. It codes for CASTPLLAGVIGELFF.

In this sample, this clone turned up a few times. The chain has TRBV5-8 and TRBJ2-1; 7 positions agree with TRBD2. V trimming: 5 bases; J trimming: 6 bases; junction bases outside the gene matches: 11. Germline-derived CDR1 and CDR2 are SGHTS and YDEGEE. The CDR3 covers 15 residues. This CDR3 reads CASSAGSGNSNEQFF. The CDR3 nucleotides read TGTGCCAGCAGTGCAGGAAGCGGGAACAGCAATGAGCAGTTCTTC.

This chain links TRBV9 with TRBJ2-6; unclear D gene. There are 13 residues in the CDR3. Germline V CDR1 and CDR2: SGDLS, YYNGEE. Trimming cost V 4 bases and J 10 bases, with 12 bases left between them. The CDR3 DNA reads TGTGCCAGCAGCCCCTCCCCCCAGAACGTCCTGACTTTC. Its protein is CASSPSPQNVLTF.

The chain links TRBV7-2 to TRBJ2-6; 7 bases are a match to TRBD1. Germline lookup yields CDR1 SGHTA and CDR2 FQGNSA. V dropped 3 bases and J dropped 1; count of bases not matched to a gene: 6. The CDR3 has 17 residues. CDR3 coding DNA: TGTGCCAGCAGCTTCCGTAGGGGGCTATCTGGGGCCAACGTCCTGACTTTC. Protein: CASSFRRGLSGANVLTF.

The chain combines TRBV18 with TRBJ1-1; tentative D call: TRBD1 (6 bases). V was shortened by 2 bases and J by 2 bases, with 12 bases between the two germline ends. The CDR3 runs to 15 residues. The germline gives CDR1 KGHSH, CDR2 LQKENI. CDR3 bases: TGTGCCAGCTCACCAAATGGGGGCCCTAACACTGAAGCTTTCTTT. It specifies CASSPNGGPNTEAFF.

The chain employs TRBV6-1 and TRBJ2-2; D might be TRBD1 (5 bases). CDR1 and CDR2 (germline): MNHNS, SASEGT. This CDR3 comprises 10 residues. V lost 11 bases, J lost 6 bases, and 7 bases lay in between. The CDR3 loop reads CASRAGELFF. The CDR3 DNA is TGTGCCTCCAGGGCCGGGGAGCTGTTTTTT.

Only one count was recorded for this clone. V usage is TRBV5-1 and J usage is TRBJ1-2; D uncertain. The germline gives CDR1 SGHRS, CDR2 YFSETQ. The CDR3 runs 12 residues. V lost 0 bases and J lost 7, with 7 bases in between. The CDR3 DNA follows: TGCGCCAGCAGCTTGGGGGCTGGTGGCTACACCTTC. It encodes CASSLGAGGYTF.

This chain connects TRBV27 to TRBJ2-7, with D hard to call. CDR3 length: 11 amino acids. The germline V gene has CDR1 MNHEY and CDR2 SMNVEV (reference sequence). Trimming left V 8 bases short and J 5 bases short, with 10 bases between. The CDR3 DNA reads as TGTGCCAGCTCTTATGCGGACGAGCAGTACTTC. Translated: CASSYADEQYF.

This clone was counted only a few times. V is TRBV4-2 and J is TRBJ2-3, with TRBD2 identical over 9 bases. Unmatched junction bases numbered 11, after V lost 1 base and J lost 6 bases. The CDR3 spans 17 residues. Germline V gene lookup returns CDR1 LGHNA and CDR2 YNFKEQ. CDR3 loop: CASSQVKGGRDQDTQYF. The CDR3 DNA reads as TGTGCCAGCAGCCAAGTCAAAGGCGGGAGGGATCAGGATACGCAGTATTTT.

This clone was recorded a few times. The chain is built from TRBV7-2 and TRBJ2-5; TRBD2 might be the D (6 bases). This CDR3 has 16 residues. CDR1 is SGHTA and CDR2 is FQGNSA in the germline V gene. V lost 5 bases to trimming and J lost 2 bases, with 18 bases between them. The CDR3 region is CASSKGPTAGQETQYF. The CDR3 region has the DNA TGTGCCAGCAGCAAAGGACCCACGGCGGGGCAAGAGACCCAGTACTTC.

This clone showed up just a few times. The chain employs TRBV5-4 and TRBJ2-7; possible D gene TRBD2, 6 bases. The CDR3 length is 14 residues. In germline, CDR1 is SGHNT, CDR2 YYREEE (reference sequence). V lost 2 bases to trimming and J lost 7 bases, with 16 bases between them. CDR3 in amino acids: CASSLWDSPREQYF. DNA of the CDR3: TGTGCCAGCAGCTTATGGGACTCCCCACGGGAGCAGTACTTC. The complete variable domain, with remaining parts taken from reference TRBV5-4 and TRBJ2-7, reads ETGVTQSPTHLIKTRGQQVTLRCSSQSGHNTVSWYQQALGQGPQFIFQYYREEENGRGNFPPRFSGLQFPNYSSELNVNALELDDSALYLCASSLWDSPREQYFGPGTRLTVT.

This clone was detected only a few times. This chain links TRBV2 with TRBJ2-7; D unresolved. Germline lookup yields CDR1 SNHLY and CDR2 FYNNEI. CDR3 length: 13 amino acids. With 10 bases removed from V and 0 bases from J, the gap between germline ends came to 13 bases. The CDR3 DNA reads TGTGCCACCAGGCAGTCCTTCTCCTACGAGCAGTACTTC. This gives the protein CATRQSFSYEQYF. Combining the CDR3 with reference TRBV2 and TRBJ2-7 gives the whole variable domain EPEVTQTPSHQVTQMGQEVILRCVPISNHLYFYWYRQILGQKVEFLVSFYNNEISEKSEIFDDQFSVERPDGSNFTLKIRSTKLEDSAMYFCATRQSFSYEQYFGPGTRLTVT.

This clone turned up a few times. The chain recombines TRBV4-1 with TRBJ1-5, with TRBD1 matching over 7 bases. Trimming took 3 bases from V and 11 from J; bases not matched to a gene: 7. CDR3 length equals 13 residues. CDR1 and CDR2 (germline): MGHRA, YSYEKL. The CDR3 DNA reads TGCGCCAGCAGCCACCAGGGGGGCCAAGCCCAGCATTTT. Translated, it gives CASSHQGGQAQHF.

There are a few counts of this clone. This CDR3 is CASIAAGGPTYNEQFF. The CDR3 nucleotides are TGTGCCAGCATCGCAGCGGGAGGGCCAACCTACAATGAGCAGTTCTTC. The genes are TRBV28 and TRBJ2-1; 10 bases are shared with TRBD2. V shed 7 bases, J shed 2 bases, and the junction held 8 bases outside the gene matches. This CDR3 is built from 16 residues. CDR1 is MDHEN and CDR2 is SYDVKM in the germline V gene.

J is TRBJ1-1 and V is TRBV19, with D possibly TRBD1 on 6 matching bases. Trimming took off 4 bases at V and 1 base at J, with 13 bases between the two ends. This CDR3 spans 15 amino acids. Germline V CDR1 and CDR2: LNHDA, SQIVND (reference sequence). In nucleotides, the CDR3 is TGTGCCAGTAGTACGACAGGTCCTAAGAACACTGAAGCTTTCTTT. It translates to CASSTTGPKNTEAFF.

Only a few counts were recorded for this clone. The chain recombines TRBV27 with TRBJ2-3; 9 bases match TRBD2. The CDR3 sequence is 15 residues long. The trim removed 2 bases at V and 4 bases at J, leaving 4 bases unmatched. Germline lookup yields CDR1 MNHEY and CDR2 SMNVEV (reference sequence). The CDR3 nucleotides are TGTGCCAGCAGTTTAAAGGCGGGAGGGGCAGATACGCAGTATTTT. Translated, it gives CASSLKAGGADTQYF.

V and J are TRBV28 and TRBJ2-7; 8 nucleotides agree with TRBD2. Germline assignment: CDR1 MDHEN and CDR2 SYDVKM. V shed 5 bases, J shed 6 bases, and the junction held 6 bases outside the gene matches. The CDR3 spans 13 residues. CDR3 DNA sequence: TGTGCCAGCAGTAGCGGGAGACGCTTCGAGCAGTACTTC. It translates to CASSSGRRFEQYF.